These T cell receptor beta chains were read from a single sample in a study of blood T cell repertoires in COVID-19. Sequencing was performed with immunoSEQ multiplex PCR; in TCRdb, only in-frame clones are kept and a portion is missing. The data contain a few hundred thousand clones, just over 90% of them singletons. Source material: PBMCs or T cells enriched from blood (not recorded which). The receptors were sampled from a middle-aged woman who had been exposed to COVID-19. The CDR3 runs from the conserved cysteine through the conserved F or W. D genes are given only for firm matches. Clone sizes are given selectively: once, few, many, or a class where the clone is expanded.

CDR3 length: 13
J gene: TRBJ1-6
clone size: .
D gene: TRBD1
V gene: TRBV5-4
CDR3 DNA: TGTGCCAGCAAGACTACAGGGGATTCACCCCTCCACTTT
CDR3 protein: CASKTTGDSPLHF

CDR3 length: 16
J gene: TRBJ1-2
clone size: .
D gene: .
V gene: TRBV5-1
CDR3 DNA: TGCGCCAGCAGCTTGGCCTCGACACCTACTAACTATGGCTACACCTTC
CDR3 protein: CASSLASTPTNYGYTF

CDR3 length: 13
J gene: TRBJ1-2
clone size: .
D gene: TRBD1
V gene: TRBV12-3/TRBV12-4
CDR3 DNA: TGTGCCAGTAACCCCAGGGGGAGTCGGGGCTACACCTTC
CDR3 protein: CASNPRGSRGYTF

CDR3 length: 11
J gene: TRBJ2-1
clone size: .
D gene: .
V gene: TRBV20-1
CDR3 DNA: TGCAGTGCTCGCTGGGGAGATGAGCAGTTCTTC
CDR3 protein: CSARWGDEQFF

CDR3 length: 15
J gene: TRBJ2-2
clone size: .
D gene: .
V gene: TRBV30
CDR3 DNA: TGTGCCTGGACCTTGGACACCTTGAACACCGGGGAGCTGTTTTTT
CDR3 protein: CAWTLDTLNTGELFF

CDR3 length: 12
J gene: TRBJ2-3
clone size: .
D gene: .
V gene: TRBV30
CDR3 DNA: TGTGCCTGGAGTGTTAGACAGTCAACGCAGTATTTT
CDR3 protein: CAWSVRQSTQYF

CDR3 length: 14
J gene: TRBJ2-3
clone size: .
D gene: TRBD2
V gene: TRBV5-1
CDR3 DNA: TGCGCCAGCAAAGGGACTAGCGTCCCAGATACGCAGTATTTT
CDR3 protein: CASKGTSVPDTQYF

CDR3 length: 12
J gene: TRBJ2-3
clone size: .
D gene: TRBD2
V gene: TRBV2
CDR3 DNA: TGTGCCACCTGCGGGGGGGCAGATACGCAGTATTTT
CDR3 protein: CATCGGADTQYF

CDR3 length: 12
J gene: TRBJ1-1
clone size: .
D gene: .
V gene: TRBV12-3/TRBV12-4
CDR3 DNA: TGTGCCAGCAGTTTCAGGCGAACTGAAGCTTTCTTT
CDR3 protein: CASSFRRTEAFF

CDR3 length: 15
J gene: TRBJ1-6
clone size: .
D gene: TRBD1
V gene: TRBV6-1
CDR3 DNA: TGTGCCAGCAGTGAATCGGCCAGGGGGAATTCACCCCTCCACTTT
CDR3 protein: CASSESARGNSPLHF

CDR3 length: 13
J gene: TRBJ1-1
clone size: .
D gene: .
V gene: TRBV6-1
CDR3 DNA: TGTGCCAGCAGTGAACGGGGAAGGTCTGAAGCTTTCTTT
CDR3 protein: CASSERGRSEAFF

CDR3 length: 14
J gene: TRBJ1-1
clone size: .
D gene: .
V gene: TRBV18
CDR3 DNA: TGTGCCAGCTCACCACGTGGGACACAAACTGAAGCTTTCTTT
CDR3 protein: CASSPRGTQTEAFF

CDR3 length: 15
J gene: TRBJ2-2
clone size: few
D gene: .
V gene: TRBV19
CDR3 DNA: TGTGCCAGCTACAAGGGGAAAACGAACACCGGGGAGCTGTTTTTT
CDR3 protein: CASYKGKTNTGELFF

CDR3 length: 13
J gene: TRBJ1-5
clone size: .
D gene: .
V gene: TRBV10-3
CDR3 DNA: TGTGCCATCAGTGAGCTCCAGAACCAGCCCCAGCATTTT
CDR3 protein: CAISELQNQPQHF

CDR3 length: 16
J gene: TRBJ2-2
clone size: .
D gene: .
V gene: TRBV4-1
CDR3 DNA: TGCGCCAGCAGCCAAGACTTATGGCTAGCTACCGGGGAGCTGTTTTTT
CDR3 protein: CASSQDLWLATGELFF

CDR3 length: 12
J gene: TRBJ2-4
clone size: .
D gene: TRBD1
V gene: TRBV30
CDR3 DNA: TGTGCCTGGAGGGACAGGGGCAACATTCAGTACTTC
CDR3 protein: CAWRDRGNIQYF

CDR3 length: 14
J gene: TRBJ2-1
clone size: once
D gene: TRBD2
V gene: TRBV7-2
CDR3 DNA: TGTGCCAGCAGCTCCACTAGCGGGAGAAATGAGCAGTTCTTC
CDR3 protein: CASSSTSGRNEQFF

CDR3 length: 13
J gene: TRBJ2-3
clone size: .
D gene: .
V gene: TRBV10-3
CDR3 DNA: TGTGCCAGACGGCAGGAACCCACAGATACGCAGTATTTT
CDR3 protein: CARRQEPTDTQYF

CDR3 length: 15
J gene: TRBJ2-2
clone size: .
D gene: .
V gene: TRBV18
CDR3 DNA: TGTGCCAGCTCACTGGGACAAGCGAACACCGGGGAGCTGTTTTTT
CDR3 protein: CASSLGQANTGELFF

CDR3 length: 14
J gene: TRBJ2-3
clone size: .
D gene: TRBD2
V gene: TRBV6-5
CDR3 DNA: TGTGCCAGCAGTCCCGGGGGGAGCACAGATACGCAGTATTTT
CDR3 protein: CASSPGGSTDTQYF

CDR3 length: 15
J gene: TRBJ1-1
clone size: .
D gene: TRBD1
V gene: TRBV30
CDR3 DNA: TGTGCCTGGGCGCACCAGGGGGTAAGGGGAACTGAAGCTTTCTTT
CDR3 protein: CAWAHQGVRGTEAFF

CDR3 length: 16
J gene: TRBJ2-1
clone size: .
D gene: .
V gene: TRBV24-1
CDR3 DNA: TGTGCCACCAGTGATTTGTCGGCGGGCTCCTACAATGAGCAGTTCTTC
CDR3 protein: CATSDLSAGSYNEQFF

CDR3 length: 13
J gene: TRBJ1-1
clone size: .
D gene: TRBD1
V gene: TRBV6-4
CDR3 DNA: TGTGCCAGCAGAGACAGGGGAAGCACTGAAGCTTTCTTT
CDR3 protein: CASRDRGSTEAFF

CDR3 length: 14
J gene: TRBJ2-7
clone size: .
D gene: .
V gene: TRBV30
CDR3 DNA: TGTGCCTGGCGCCGAAGTTACAGTGCCTACGAGCAGTACTTC
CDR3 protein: CAWRRSYSAYEQYF

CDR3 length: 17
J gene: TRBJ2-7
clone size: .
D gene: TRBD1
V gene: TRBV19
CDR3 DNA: TGTGCCAGTAGTATCTCCCTACGAGGGGGCTCCGTTGTCGAGCAGTACTTC
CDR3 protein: CASSISLRGGSVVEQYF

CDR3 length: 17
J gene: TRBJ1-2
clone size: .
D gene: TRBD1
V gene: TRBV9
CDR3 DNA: TGTGCCAGCAGCGTTTCCACGCACAGGGGGGTTAACTATGGCTACACCTTC
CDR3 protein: CASSVSTHRGVNYGYTF

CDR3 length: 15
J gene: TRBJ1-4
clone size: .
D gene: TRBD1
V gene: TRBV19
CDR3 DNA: TGTGCCAGTAGTATAGCCGGGACAGGCAATGAAAAACTGTTTTTT
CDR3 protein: CASSIAGTGNEKLFF

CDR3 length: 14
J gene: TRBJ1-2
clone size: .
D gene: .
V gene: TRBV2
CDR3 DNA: TGTGCCAGCAGAATTGAACAGGCACTCTATGGCTACACCTTC
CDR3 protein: CASRIEQALYGYTF

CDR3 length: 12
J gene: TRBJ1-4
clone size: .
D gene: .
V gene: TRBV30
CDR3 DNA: TGTGCCTGGACGTCAGGGAATGAAAAACTGTTTTTT
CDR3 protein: CAWTSGNEKLFF

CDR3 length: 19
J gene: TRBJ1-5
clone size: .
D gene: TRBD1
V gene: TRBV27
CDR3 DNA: TGTGCCAGCAGTTTAACCCGACAGGGGCGTTATGGAAGCAATCAGCCCCAGCATTTT
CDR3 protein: CASSLTRQGRYGSNQPQHF

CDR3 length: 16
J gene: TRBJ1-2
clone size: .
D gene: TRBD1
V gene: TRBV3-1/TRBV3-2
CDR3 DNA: TGTGCCAGCAGCCAAGTTGGGACAGGAGAACTCTATGGCTACACCTTC
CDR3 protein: CASSQVGTGELYGYTF

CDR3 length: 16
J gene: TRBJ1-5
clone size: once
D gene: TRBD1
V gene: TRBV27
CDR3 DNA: TGTGCCAGCAGTCCCCGGACAGGGGATTTTGGTCAGCCCCAGCATTTT
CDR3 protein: CASSPRTGDFGQPQHF

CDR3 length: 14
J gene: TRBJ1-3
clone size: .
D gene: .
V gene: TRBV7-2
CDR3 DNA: TGTGCCAGCAGCGCCAGTGTGACTGGAAACACCATATATTTT
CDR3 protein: CASSASVTGNTIYF

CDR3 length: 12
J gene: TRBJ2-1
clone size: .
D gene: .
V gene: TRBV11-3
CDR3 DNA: TGTGCCAGCAGCCCCAGCTACAATGAGCAGTTCTTC
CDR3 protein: CASSPSYNEQFF

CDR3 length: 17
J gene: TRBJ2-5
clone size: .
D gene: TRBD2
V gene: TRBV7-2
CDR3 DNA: TGTGCCAGCAGCTCGACTAGCGGGAGGGCCGGGGCGGAGACCCAGTACTTC
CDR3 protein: CASSSTSGRAGAETQYF

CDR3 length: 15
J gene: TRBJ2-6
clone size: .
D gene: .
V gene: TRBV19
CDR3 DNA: TGTGCCAGTGGAGCAGAGATCTCTGGGGCCAACGTCCTGACTTTC
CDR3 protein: CASGAEISGANVLTF

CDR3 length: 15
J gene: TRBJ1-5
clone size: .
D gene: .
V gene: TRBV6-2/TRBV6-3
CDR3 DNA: TGTGCCAGCAGTTCCTATTCTAGGAGCAATCAGCCCCAGCATTTT
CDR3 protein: CASSSYSRSNQPQHF

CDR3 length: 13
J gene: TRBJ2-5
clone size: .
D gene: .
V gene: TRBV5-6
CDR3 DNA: TGTGCCAGCAGCGGGTGGTCAGCGGAGACCCAGTACTTC
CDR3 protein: CASSGWSAETQYF

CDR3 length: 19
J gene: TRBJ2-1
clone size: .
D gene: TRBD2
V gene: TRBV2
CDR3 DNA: TGTGCCAGCAGTGAACTGGAGAGGAGACTAGCGGGGGGCTACAATGAGCAGTTCTTC
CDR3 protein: CASSELERRLAGGYNEQFF

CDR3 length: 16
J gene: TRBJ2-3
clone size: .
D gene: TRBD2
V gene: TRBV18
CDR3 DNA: TGTGCCAGCTCACCCCTTAGCGGGGGGACAGGAGATACGCAGTATTTT
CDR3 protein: CASSPLSGGTGDTQYF

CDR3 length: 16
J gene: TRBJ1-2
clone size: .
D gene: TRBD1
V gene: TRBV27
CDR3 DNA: TGTGCCAGCAGTGCCTTGCACAGGGGGACTAACTATGGCTACACCTTC
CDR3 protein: CASSALHRGTNYGYTF

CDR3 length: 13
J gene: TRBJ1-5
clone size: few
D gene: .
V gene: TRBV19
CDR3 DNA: TGTGCCAGCTCCCCGGACACCAATCAGCCCCAGCATTTT
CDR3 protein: CASSPDTNQPQHF